The 20 T cell receptor beta chains in this list originate from one sample, sequenced in a study of cytomegalovirus exposure and HLA in healthy donors listed by TCRdb under 2017. The library relied on the immunoSEQ multiplex PCR assay. A mixture of 60 forward primers for TCR Vbeta segments and 13 reverse primers for TCR Jbeta segments was used in the multiplex PCR. The clones in this table, taken by TCRdb from immuneACCESS, are in-frame only. Not every clone is retained; where verified, under half of the shortfall comes from an unresolved V gene, and the cause of the rest is unknown. The sample includes 150,000 to 200,000 clones, with 60% to 80% observed a single time. In total, the top ten clones hold around 1.5% of the sample. Material for sequencing was PBMCs. The receptors originated from a man aged 55 to 70 in good health and CMV-seronegative.

Here the CDR3 DNA reads TGTGCCAGCAGCAGTCCAGGGGCCCTCACAGATACGCAGTATTTT. Protein sequence: CASSSPGALTDTQYF. The chain combines TRBV5-4 with TRBJ2-3; TRBD1 is a possible D gene (6 bases). Trimming took off 4 bases at V and 2 bases at J, with 14 bases between the two ends. This CDR3 region has 15 residues. Germline V gene lookup returns CDR1 SGHNT and CDR2 YYREEE (reference sequence).

This chain uses TRBV7-2 with TRBJ2-7, with D possibly TRBD1 on 5 matching bases. CDR3 length equals 14 residues. Germline V gene data show CDR1 as SGHTA and CDR2 as FQGNSA. V dropped 5 bases and J dropped 2 bases, with 13 bases sitting between them. CDR3 residues: CASSPDPGTYEQYF. In DNA, the CDR3 is TGTGCCAGCAGCCCAGATCCAGGGACCTACGAGCAGTACTTC.

V is TRBV19 and J is TRBJ2-1; D unclear. In germline, CDR1 is LNHDA, CDR2 SQIVND (reference sequence). This CDR3 has 14 amino acids. V was clipped by 7 bases and J by 5 bases, with 15 bases between them. The DNA for the CDR3 is TGTGCCAGTAAGAGACTGAGAACTAACAATGAGCAGTTCTTC. This translates into CASKRLRTNNEQFF.

The chain couples TRBV5-6 to TRBJ2-2; 7 nucleotides align to TRBD1. J lost 4 bases, V lost 4 bases, and 10 bases had no gene match. This CDR3 is 16 amino acids long. The V gene's germline CDR1 is SGHDT and CDR2 YYEEEE. The DNA for the CDR3 is TGTGCCAGCAGCCCCCGGGACAGACTTATCACCGGGGAGCTGTTTTTT. This gives the protein CASSPRDRLITGELFF.

The chain carries TRBV5-1 and TRBJ2-4; 11 bases are shared with TRBD2. Trimming cost V 2 bases and J 6 bases; bases outside gene matches: 1. CDR1 is SGHRS, CDR2 YFSETQ, per germline. The CDR3 contains 14 residues. This CDR3 is CASSLGTSGNIQYF. The CDR3 DNA follows: TGCGCCAGCAGCTTAGGGACTAGCGGAAACATTCAGTACTTC.

The chain couples TRBV5-1 to TRBJ1-5; D perhaps matches TRBD1 (6 bases). Trimming removed 4 bases at V and 7 bases at J, with 18 bases between. CDR1 is SGHRS, CDR2 YFSETQ, per germline. The CDR3 spans 15 residues. CDR3 in DNA: TGCGCCAGCAGCCCAGAACATATGACAGGCCAGCCCCAGCATTTT. This gives the protein CASSPEHMTGQPQHF.

The chain links TRBV18 to TRBJ2-3; TRBD1 might be the D (7 bases). CDR3 length equals 15 residues. The ends were cut back, 6 bases at V and 2 bases at J, with 15 bases in the middle. The germline V gene encodes CDR1 KGHSH and CDR2 LQKENI. The CDR3 reads CASSTGWGATDTQYF. CDR3 DNA sequence: TGTGCCAGCTCGACAGGGTGGGGGGCCACAGATACGCAGTATTTT.

The chain carries TRBV6-6 and TRBJ2-2; TRBD1 agrees at 9 bases. The CDR3 totals 16 residues. In germline, CDR1 is MNHNY, CDR2 SVGAGI (reference sequence). V lost 5 bases, J lost 4 bases, and 8 bases stayed unmatched. The CDR3 DNA reads as TGTGCCAGCAGTAGTTCCGGGACAGGGCGCACCGGGGAGCTGTTTTTT. Its translation: CASSSSGTGRTGELFF.

The gene calls are TRBV7-6 and TRBJ2-7; a weak D match, TRBD1 (6 bases). Germline V CDR1 and CDR2: SGHVS, FNYEAQ. Trimming removed 5 bases at V and 2 bases at J, with 10 bases between. This CDR3 has 13 residues. The CDR3 nucleotides read TGTGCCAGCAGCCAAGGACAGCCCTACGAGCAGTACTTC. Translated, it gives CASSQGQPYEQYF.

The chain uses TRBV10-3 and TRBJ2-5; 14 bases fit TRBD2. The CDR3 runs 17 residues. V was clipped by 4 bases and J by 5 bases; unmatched bases: 9. CDR1 and CDR2 (germline): ENHRY, SYGVKD. CDR3 nucleotide sequence: TGTGCCATCAGTGGTGGGGGGACTAGCGGGGGCGGCGAGACCCAGTACTTC. Protein: CAISGGGTSGGGETQYF.

This chain connects TRBV28 to TRBJ1-3; unclear D gene. The length of the CDR3 is 14 residues. V gave up 9 bases and J gave up 1 base, with 13 bases separating them. Germline lookup yields CDR1 MDHEN and CDR2 SYDVKM. DNA for the CDR3: TGTGCCAGTTACCGCCCGGGTTCTGGAAACACCATATATTTT. As protein: CASYRPGSGNTIYF.

This clone was seen a few times. This specimen includes other DNA sequences encoding the same CDR3. This chain uses TRBV10-1 with TRBJ1-3; tentative D call: TRBD1 (5 bases). V dropped 5 bases and J dropped 3 bases, with 8 bases sitting between them. Germline values: CDR1 WNHNN, CDR2 SYGVQD (reference sequence). This CDR3 spans 13 amino acids. The CDR3 here is CASSSQGGNTIYF. CDR3 bases: TGCGCCAGCAGTTCCCAGGGTGGAAACACCATATATTTT.

The rearrangement joins TRBV7-9 to TRBJ1-1, with D possibly TRBD1 on 6 matching bases. The CDR3 is made up of 15 amino acids. Germline V CDR1 and CDR2: SEHNR, FQNEAQ (reference sequence). V lost 6 bases and J lost 2, with 16 bases in between. The DNA for the CDR3 is TGTGCCAGCAGGCCCGACAGGATCTCAAACACTGAAGCTTTCTTT. Protein sequence: CASRPDRISNTEAFF.

The CDR3 nucleotides read TGTGCCAGCTCCAGGGACAGGGGAAACACCATATATTTT. This sequence encodes CASSRDRGNTIYF. The rearrangement links TRBV11-2 to TRBJ1-3, with 8 bases aligning to TRBD1. The ends lost 8 bases at V and 4 bases at J; junction bases unmatched: 4. CDR3 size: 13 residues. CDR1 is SGHAT and CDR2 is FQNNGV in the germline V gene.

The V gene is TRBV4-1, the J gene TRBJ2-4; 10 positions agree with TRBD2. From germline, CDR1 is MGHRA and CDR2 YSYEKL. This CDR3 is built from 17 residues. V shed 4 bases and J 0 bases; nucleotides not matched to a gene: 6. CDR3 amino acids: CASSPLAGGLAKNIQYF. CDR3 nucleotides: TGCGCCAGCAGCCCATTAGCGGGGGGACTAGCCAAAAACATTCAGTACTTC.

The V call is TRBV29-1, the J call TRBJ2-5; 14 nucleotides align to TRBD2. After removal of 2 bases from V and 3 bases from J, the junction contained 8 bases not matched to a gene. Per germline, CDR1 SQVTM and CDR2 ANQGSEA. This CDR3 is built from 17 residues. The CDR3 protein is CSVEPSGTSGRKETQYF. CDR3 nucleotide sequence: TGCAGCGTTGAACCGTCCGGGACTAGCGGGAGAAAAGAGACCCAGTACTTC.

The chain is built from TRBV5-1 and TRBJ1-2; 7 nucleotides agree with TRBD1. The germline V gene encodes CDR1 SGHRS and CDR2 YFSETQ. The CDR3 spans 14 residues. J gave up 0 bases and V 6 bases, and 5 bases lay outside the gene matches. DNA for the CDR3: TGCGCCAGCACCCGGGACAGAACTAACTATGGCTACACCTTC. Its translation: CASTRDRTNYGYTF.

The chain carries TRBV6-5 and TRBJ2-7, with 12 bases fitting TRBD2. The germline gives CDR1 MNHEY, CDR2 SVGAGI. The CDR3 covers 14 residues. The junction had 4 bases not matched to a gene; V was cut back by 9 bases and J by 1 base. Written as DNA, the CDR3 is TGTGCCAGTAAGACTAGCGGGGGTTCCTACGAGCAGTACTTC. It specifies CASKTSGGSYEQYF.

This clone has only a few counts. This rearrangement joins TRBV6-5 to TRBJ1-2, with D maybe TRBD1 (5 bases). CDR3 length: 14 residues. Between the trimmed V and J ends, which lost 7 bases and 8 bases, there was a span of 20 bases. Looked up from germline, CDR1 is MNHEY and CDR2 is SVGAGI. CDR3 protein: CASTKSGGGYGYTF. The CDR3 DNA is TGTGCCAGCACCAAATCCGGGGGGGGGTACGGCTACACCTTC.

The V call is TRBV6-5, the J call TRBJ2-7, with D tentatively TRBD1 (6 bases). The V end was cut by 6 bases, the J end by 5 bases, with 14 bases between. The germline CDR1 and CDR2 sequences are MNHEY and SVGAGI. The CDR3 sequence is 13 residues long. The CDR3 DNA follows: TGTGCCAGCAGACCGGGACACACCGACGAGCAGTACTTC. As protein: CASRPGHTDEQYF.